This TCR beta chain was identified during a study of OX40 agonist ivuxolimab in advanced cancers. Turning to the study itself: Earlier anti-PD-1, anti-PD-L1 or anti-CTLA-4 therapy was permitted; roughly 42% had received some. Study findings and constraints: CD8+ T cells were the subset that, on average, had more expanded clones than CD4+.

Between the trimmed V and J ends, which lost 7 bases and 0 bases, there was a span of 6 bases. The CDR3 covers 11 residues. In germline, CDR1 is DFQATT, CDR2 SNEGSKA (reference sequence). Concerning this clone itself: What it binds is not known.

Patients were excluded for autoimmune disease history or systemic immunosuppression. Measured with immunoSEQ multiplex PCR; TCRdb has only the in-frame clones, and not every one. The sample lists under 90,000 clones, nearly 90% occurring once. The sequenced sample was CD4+ or CD8+ T cells sorted from blood, obtained in a trial of the OX40 agonist ivuxolimab. The clonotype comes from an adult with an advanced solid tumor such as melanoma, head and neck, liver or kidney cancer. The rearrangement links TRBV20-1 to TRBJ1-1; D call uncertain. CDR3 protein: CSVNLNTEAFF. The CDR3, as DNA: TGCAGTGTCAATTTGAACACTGAAGCTTTCTTT.